Detailed here is one T cell receptor (beta chain). Its antigen is currently unknown. The source of the sample is a study of T-cell reconstitution after alpha-beta-depleted transplantation in children. General observations from the study: Newly made T cells mostly supplied T-cell counts and diversity one year after transplant.

In germline, CDR1 is MDHEN, CDR2 SYDVKM. The CDR3 length is 17 residues. With V trimmed by 2 bases and J by 6 bases, 13 bases remained unmatched. The TCRbeta library was prepared with unique molecular identifiers. One entry per CDR3 protein, called by TCRdb with MiXCR from the PCR reads. The sample lists about 300,000 distinct CDR3 sequences; roughly a tenth were seen once. The material sequenced was PBMCs, taken before TCRalphabeta/CD19-depleted stem cell transplant. This clonotype originated in a boy younger than two with acute myeloid leukemia, due to receive a stem cell transplant. The chain recombines TRBV28 with TRBJ2-1, with 7 bases matching TRBD1. The CDR3: CASSLRLPGQTFNEQFF. The CDR3, as DNA: TGTGCCAGCAGTTTAAGGCTTCCGGGACAGACCTTCAATGAGCAGTTCTTC.